This T cell receptor (beta chain) originates from a study of T cells of healthy individuals. The table lists this clonotype with many counts. CDR3 length equals 14 residues. V was shortened by 2 bases and J by 8 bases, with 15 bases between the two germline ends. TCRdb reprocessed the 5' RACE reads via MiXCR and lists one record per CDR3 protein. This sample has about 82,000 distinct CDR3 sequences, with about 5.5% found just once. This receptor was taken from a female donor in good health. The chain employs TRBV12-3 or TRBV12-4 and TRBJ1-2; D is possibly TRBD1 (6 bases). Written as DNA, the CDR3 is TGTGCCAGCAGTTTATCAACAGGGTTCGGGGGCTACACCTTC. This translates into CASSLSTGFGGYTF.